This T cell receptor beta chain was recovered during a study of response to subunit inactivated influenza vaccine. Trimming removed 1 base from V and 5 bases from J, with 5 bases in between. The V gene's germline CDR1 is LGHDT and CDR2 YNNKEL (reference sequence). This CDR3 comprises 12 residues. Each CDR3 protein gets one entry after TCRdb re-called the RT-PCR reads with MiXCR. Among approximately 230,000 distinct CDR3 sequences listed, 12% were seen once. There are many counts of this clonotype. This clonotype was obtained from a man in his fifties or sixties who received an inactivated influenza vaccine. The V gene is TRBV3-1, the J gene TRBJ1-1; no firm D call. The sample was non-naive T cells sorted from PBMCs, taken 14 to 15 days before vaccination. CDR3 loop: CASSQGLTEAFF. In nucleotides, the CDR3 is TGTGCCAGCAGCCAAGGGCTGACTGAAGCTTTCTTT. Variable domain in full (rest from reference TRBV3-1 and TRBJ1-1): DTAVSQTPKYLVTQMGNDKSIKCEQNLGHDTMYWYKQDSKKFLKIMFSYNNKELIINETVPNRFSPKSPDKAHLNLHINSLELGDSAVYFCASSQGLTEAFFGQGTRLTVV.